What follows is one T cell receptor (beta chain) and its context. The antigen it binds to is not known. No base qualities exist here, and no much larger clone lies one base off it. Taken from cysteine to phenylalanine, the CDR3 has 13 residues. Only the CDR3 DNA is retained, 39 bases long and in frame from the first base. The germline V gene (reference sequence) sets CDR1 to MNHEY and CDR2 to SMNVEV. The trim is 6 bases for V and 7 bases for J, with a gap of 15 bases between the germline ends. The sample belongs to a study of shared clonotypes between healthy human individuals (dated by TCRdb to between 2020 and 2021). For context, the study as a whole: A couple of women and three men aged 18 to 49 years were included in the cohort. Per donor, three plates each were used for CD4 naive and CD4 memory, two for CD8 naive, and one for CD8 memory. Blood TCR repertoires of five healthy adults were deeply sequenced to estimate repertoire size and the extent of clonotype sharing between individuals. To increase sequencing depth and limit assay-specific biases, TCR repertoire library preparation and sequencing were carried out by different laboratories using diverse techniques. Leukapheresis yielded between about 0.85 and 9.5 billion PBMCs per donor. Paper-wide results and their limitations: Sampling was restricted to blood, and TCR repertoires in tissues likely differ from the TCR repertoires found in blood. Even with the large sequencing depth, rarefaction of the sorted-subset datasets indicated that sequencing was incomplete. Clonotypes shared by all four sorted-subset donors showed higher generation probabilities than non-shared clonotypes. Estimated clonotype richness was generally larger for naive than for memory subsets. The genetic and exposure-history diversity represented was limited by the small number of donors. Based on pairwise subsampling, the degree of clonotype sharing among donors was expected to be affected by sequencing depth. Sharing across a handful of donors was observed for approximately 5% of naive CD4, under 4% of naive CD8, 2% to 2.5% of memory CD4, and roughly 0.43% of memory CD8 clonotypes.

Using the deep immunoSEQ assay, multiplex PCR amplified TCR CDR3 regions from genomic DNA. Extracted genomic DNA from each cell subset was spread evenly across all wells of several immunoSEQ 96-well plates, with each plate serving as a replicate. For sorted subsets, approximately 210 ng genomic DNA, equal to 25,000 to 35,000 T cell genomes, was loaded into each replicate PCR. Purified libraries were measured with a Qubit 3.0 fluorometer, size-checked on a Bioanalyzer 2100, and measured again with the KAPA Library Quantification kit. Every immunoSEQ 96-well plate was sequenced on a dedicated single-read 150-cycle Illumina NextSeq 550 flow cell. For the original study's pipeline: Because the immunoSEQ output included only junctional sequences and no quality scores, the filtering could not be the same as the filtering used for full-length reads. Sequences were annotated with PyIR, a Python wrapper for IgBLAST v1.9, using IMGT germline references to assign V/J genes and CDR3. Reads were filtered out if the reads had weak V/J assignments (E-value above 1e-6), no CDR3, stop codons, out-of-frame junctions, or ambiguous translated residues. A V3J clonotype was defined by an identical inferred V gene, J gene, and CDR3 amino acid sequence. To compute the percentage overlap between repertoires, the number of shared unique clonotypes was divided by the size of the smaller repertoire. Three approaches were used to assess repertoire richness: RTK rarefaction, the Chao1 estimator, and Recon v2.1 estimates of unobserved clonotypes. OLGA was used to compute generation probabilities for all TCRbeta clonotypes that the gDNA method yielded from a handful of donors. TCRdb took this table from immuneACCESS and kept in-frame rearrangements with V and J called. Such tables lack part of the clones; where checked against another copy, unresolved V genes explain under half of the gap, and the rest is unexplained. V, J and clone size derive from that table, while D and trimming were established from the DNA sequence. The sample contains hundreds of thousands of clones, roughly 92% of them found a single time. The ten largest clones add up to approximately 25% of the sample.

CD8 naive samples were CD45RO-negative cells positively selected for CCR7, giving a CD45RA+CCR7+ population that excluded TemRA cells. The donors were healthy, HIV-negative adults who had no recently reported acute infections or vaccinations. Every donor was a Caucasian adult residing in Nashville, Tennessee, USA. Blood was obtained by leukapheresis, after which PBMCs were separated by Ficoll-Histopaque density gradient centrifugation and cryopreserved in liquid nitrogen vapor phase. Analytical flow cytometry was used to check the purity and quantity of each magnetically sorted T cell population. Genomic DNA was isolated from each sorted fraction and quantified by UV absorbance on a Nanodrop 2000c.

Material: naive CD8+ T cells sorted from blood. This specimen's cell subset or site label, interpreted: CD45RA+CCR7+. Here the chain combines TRBV27 and TRBJ1-1, with no reliable assignment of the D segment. The TCR sequence derives from a man younger than 40 in good health. The CDR3 sequence is CASRYLSTFEAFF. The bases are TGTGCCAGCAGGTATCTAAGCACCTTTGAAGCTTTCTTT.